This TCR beta chain was recorded in a study of T cell repertoires in cytomegalovirus infection. Study details: Public TCR beta signatures were indicative of both CMV infection and a matching HLA type.

Germline CDR1 reads MNHEY; CDR2 reads SVGEGT. V gave up 2 bases and J gave up 12 bases, with 10 bases separating them. This CDR3 comprises 11 residues. A word on this clonotype: Its antigen is still unknown.

TCRdb recomputed calls from the reads with MiXCR, one row per CDR3 protein. The sample records hundreds of thousands of distinct CDR3 sequences, approximately 33% being singletons. The sequence came from a human donor in good health (CMV status not recorded). Some clones in this sample may be carry-over from other donors' samples. V gene TRBV6-2 or TRBV6-3 combines with J gene TRBJ1-1, with D unresolved. The sample here was cultured PBMCs, taken from culture after CMV antigen stimulation. Here the CDR3 reads CASSYVDRTFF. The CDR3 nucleotides are TGTGCCAGCAGTTACGTCGACCGAACTTTCTTT.